A single sample is the source of the 15 T cell receptor beta chains below, sequenced in a study of T cells after yellow fever vaccination. A single record per CDR3 protein comes from TCRdb applying MiXCR to the 5' RACE reads. The table lists some 560,000 distinct CDR3 sequences, around 17% of them singletons. Sequenced material: PBMCs, taken 5 to 6 days after the first yellow fever vaccination. Receptors originate from a young man who received the YFV17D yellow fever vaccine.

The chain is built from TRBV11-2 and TRBJ2-3; D unclear. From germline, CDR1 is SGHAT and CDR2 FQNNGV. This CDR3 is 14 amino acids long. The germline V and J ends were trimmed by 3 bases and 6 bases, with 13 bases remaining between them. The CDR3 sequence: CASSFSLADDTQYF. The CDR3 DNA is TGTGCCAGCAGCTTCTCTTTAGCAGACGATACGCAGTATTTT.

This clonotype came up a few times. This chain joins TRBV9 and TRBJ2-2, with D uncertain. This CDR3 has 16 residues. V was clipped by 3 bases and J by 0 bases, with 12 bases between them. Per the germline V gene, CDR1 is SGDLS and CDR2 is YYNGEE. In nucleotides, the CDR3 is TGTGCCAGCAGCGCGCCGGGCTCCGCGAACACCGGGGAGCTGTTTTTT. It is translated as CASSAPGSANTGELFF.

This clonotype has a handful of counts. The chain uses TRBV24-1 and TRBJ2-6; D call uncertain. CDR1 is KGHDR, CDR2 SFDVKD, per germline. This CDR3 contains 13 residues. V was pared by 7 bases and J by 1 base, with 4 bases between. CDR3 protein: CATSLSGANVLTF. The CDR3 DNA is TGTGCCACCAGCTTGTCTGGGGCCAACGTCCTGACTTTC.

This clonotype came up a few times. The chain carries TRBV4-2 and TRBJ2-5; TRBD2 matches at 13 bases. Germline CDR1 is LGHNA and CDR2 is YNFKEQ. The CDR3 covers 17 residues. The V and J ends lost 4 bases and 2 bases, in that order; junction bases with no gene match: 7. DNA for the CDR3: TGTGCCAGCAGCCCGGGACTAGCGGGGAGGAGACAAGAGACCCAGTACTTC. It yields the protein CASSPGLAGRRQETQYF.

The V call is TRBV6-2 or TRBV6-3, the J call TRBJ1-1, with TRBD1 as a possible D gene (6 bases). Germline V lookup: CDR1 MNHEY, CDR2 SVGEGT. V lost 0 bases and J lost 3, with 11 bases in between. The length of the CDR3 is 15 residues. The CDR3 nucleotides are TGTGCCAGCAGTTACTCGGGCAGGGGTGACACTGAAGCTTTCTTT. This codes for CASSYSGRGDTEAFF.

This clonotype occurred a few times. This chain links TRBV15 with TRBJ2-2; 9 bases match TRBD1. The germline V gene has CDR1 LNHNV and CDR2 YYDKDF (reference sequence). The CDR3 has 13 amino acids. V lost 8 bases, J lost 7 bases, and 5 bases stayed unmatched. CDR3 in DNA: TGTGCCACCGGGACAGGGCTGAGCGGGGAGCTGTTTTTT. As protein: CATGTGLSGELFF.

This clonotype is a singleton in its sample. The CDR3 region has the DNA TGCGCCAGCAGCTTGACCTTACAGGGAAGGGTCTATGGCTACACCTTC. This encodes CASSLTLQGRVYGYTF. The chain uses TRBV5-1 and TRBJ1-2; maybe TRBD1 (6 bases). The V gene lost 1 base and the J gene lost 4 bases, with 17 bases spanning the gap. Germline V lookup: CDR1 SGHRS, CDR2 YFSETQ. This CDR3 has 16 residues.

The chain joins TRBV4-3 to TRBJ2-2, with D tentatively TRBD1 (5 bases). Germline-derived CDR1 and CDR2 are LGHNA and YSLEER. The CDR3 spans 14 residues. V lost 5 bases and J 6 bases, leaving 13 bases between the germline ends. The CDR3 loop reads CASSDSTRAGELFF. CDR3 DNA: TGCGCCAGCAGCGACTCGACCAGGGCCGGGGAGCTGTTTTTT.

This clonotype came up a few times. The J gene is TRBJ2-7, the V gene TRBV6-2 or TRBV6-3; TRBD2 aligns across 8 bases. CDR1 and CDR2 (germline): MNHEY, SVGEGT. V lost 5 bases and J lost 3; bases outside the gene matches: 3. The CDR3 spans 13 residues. As DNA, the CDR3 is TGTGCCAGCAGTCCGGGAGGGGTCTACGAGCAGTACGTC. It yields the protein CASSPGGVYEQYV.

This clonotype was recorded a few times. This sequence joins TRBV7-2 and TRBJ2-3; 7 bases are shared with TRBD1. The CDR3 has 15 residues. Germline values: CDR1 SGHTA, CDR2 FQGNSA. Germline trimming cut 4 bases from V and 5 bases from J; bases unmatched to any gene: 9. CDR3 in amino acids: CASSSRQGGGDTQYF. The CDR3 DNA reads TGTGCCAGCAGCTCTAGACAGGGTGGAGGAGATACGCAGTATTTT.

The chain uses TRBV6-6 and TRBJ2-5; the match to TRBD2 covers 12 bases. Germline-derived CDR1 and CDR2 are MNHNY and SVGAGI (reference sequence). With 11 bases clipped from V and 4 bases from J, the junction kept 5 bases outside the gene matches. The CDR3 extends over 13 amino acids. The CDR3 loop reads CAAVLAGGETQYF. CDR3 DNA: TGTGCCGCCGTACTAGCGGGGGGAGAGACCCAGTACTTC.

The rearrangement links TRBV28 to TRBJ2-7; 9 positions agree with TRBD1. The CDR3 runs 17 residues. V lost 4 bases to trimming and J lost 5 bases; unmatched junction nucleotides: 15. Germline CDR1 MDHEN, CDR2 SYDVKM. The CDR3 region has the DNA TGTGCCAGCAGTTCCGTGCGATGGACAGGGGCGTCAAACGAGCAGTACGTC. It is translated as CASSSVRWTGASNEQYV.

This clonotype was counted only a few times. The V call is TRBV15, the J call TRBJ2-4; TRBD1 or TRBD2 may be the D gene (5 bases each). V lost 0 bases and J lost 3, with 12 bases in between. The CDR3 sequence is 16 residues long. From germline, CDR1 is LNHNV and CDR2 YYDKDF (reference sequence). CDR3 in DNA: TGTGCCACCAGCAGAGATCGAGCGAGGGGCAAAAACATTCAGTACTTC. Protein sequence: CATSRDRARGKNIQYF.

The rearrangement uses TRBV19 and TRBJ2-1; 8 nucleotides match TRBD2. V dropped 3 bases and J dropped 4; count of bases not matched to a gene: 5. The CDR3 loop spans 15 amino acids. Per germline, CDR1 LNHDA and CDR2 SQIVND (reference sequence). The CDR3 loop reads CASSIGGGLYNEQFF. CDR3 nucleotides: TGTGCCAGTAGTATCGGGGGGGGATTATACAATGAGCAGTTCTTC.

This clonotype has a handful of counts. The gene calls are TRBV6-1 and TRBJ2-7; 7 bases are shared with TRBD1. This CDR3 has 13 amino acids. Trimming took 5 bases from V and 4 from J; bases not matched to a gene: 5. Looked up from germline, CDR1 is MNHNS and CDR2 is SASEGT. The CDR3 DNA sequence: TGTGCCAGCAGTCGGGACAGCGGATACGAGCAGTACGTC. As protein: CASSRDSGYEQYV.